This is a list of T cell receptor beta chains from one sample in a study of T-cell memory formation after mild COVID-19. TCRdb fed the 5' RACE reads into MiXCR, producing one record per CDR3 protein. The data show 350,000 or so distinct CDR3 sequences, 20% to 25% seen once. The sample taken for sequencing was PBMCs or a T cell subset sorted from them (not recorded which). These receptors came from a man aged 18 to 35 who had mild COVID-19 (a few samples of this study predate the infection). Cell type and time point are not known. The CDR3 runs from the conserved cysteine through the conserved F or W. The order of the fields is CDR3 length, V gene, D gene, clone size, J gene, CDR3 DNA, CDR3 protein. D genes are given only for firm matches. Clone size, where shown, is once, few, many, or a class for clones that have expanded.

>11|TRBV2|NA|few|TRBJ2-2
TGTGCCAGCAGACTAACTAGGGAGCTGTTTTTT
CASRLTRELFF
>15|TRBV7-3|NA|once|TRBJ1-1
TGTGCCAGCAGCCCAGGGACCCGGGGGCCCACTGAAGCTTTCTTT
CASSPGTRGPTEAFF
>14|TRBV4-1|NA|few|TRBJ2-7
TGCGCCAGCAGCTATTCAGTGATTCTGGACGAGCAGTACTTC
CASSYSVILDEQYF
>14|TRBV7-9|TRBD2|NA|TRBJ2-1
TGTGCCAGCAGCTTGCAGACTAGCGGGGGGTCCCAGTTCTTC
CASSLQTSGGSQFF
>14|TRBV9|NA|few|TRBJ1-1
TGTGCCAGCAGCGTAACCGATACCCGTACTGAAGCTTTCTTT
CASSVTDTRTEAFF
>15|TRBV30|NA|NA|TRBJ1-1
TGTGCCTGGAGTGTACGTGTGGTCTGGAACACTGAAGCTTTCTTT
CAWSVRVVWNTEAFF
>15|TRBV12-3/TRBV12-4|TRBD1|NA|TRBJ1-5
TGTGCCAGCAGTTTTGGGGGGACAGTAGATCAGCCCCAGCATTTT
CASSFGGTVDQPQHF
>17|TRBV4-1|NA|NA|TRBJ2-7
TGCGCCAGCAGCCAAGTTTCACGGGGGCCGAGCTCCTACGAGCAGTACTTC
CASSQVSRGPSSYEQYF
>17|TRBV4-1|TRBD2|NA|TRBJ2-3
TGCGCCAGCAGCCAAATCCCGCGGGGGGGACGCACAGATACGCAGTATTTT
CASSQIPRGGRTDTQYF
>16|TRBV4-1|TRBD1|few|TRBJ2-2
TGCGCCAGCAGCCCCCAGGGACAGGGGTTTGCCGGGGAGCTGTTTTTT
CASSPQGQGFAGELFF
>15|TRBV12-3/TRBV12-4|TRBD1|NA|TRBJ1-5
TGTGCCAGCAGCCCCCGGGACAGCGCTAATCAGCCCCAGCATTTT
CASSPRDSANQPQHF
>14|TRBV6-2/TRBV6-3|NA|NA|TRBJ2-5
TGTGCCACCAGAACAGCGGTTTCGCAAGAGACCCAGTACTTC
CATRTAVSQETQYF
>14|TRBV6-5|NA|NA|TRBJ1-1
TGTGCCAGCAGTATTAGTTTTCCGAACACTGAAGCTTTCTTT
CASSISFPNTEAFF
>13|TRBV2|TRBD1|NA|TRBJ1-2
TGTGCCAGCGAGTTGGACAGGGGAAATGGCTACACCTTC
CASELDRGNGYTF
>15|TRBV20-1|TRBD2|NA|TRBJ2-7
TGCAGTGCTGGAGCCCCTAGCGGGGGGAATTACGAGCAGTACTTC
CSAGAPSGGNYEQYF
>16|TRBV6-2/TRBV6-3|TRBD1|few|TRBJ2-3
TGTGCCAGCAGTTACCGTCCGGGACAGGGGTTGAATACGCAGTATTTT
CASSYRPGQGLNTQYF
>17|TRBV27|TRBD1|NA|TRBJ1-2
TGTGCCAGCAGATTAACAGGGGAACTACTAGCTAACTATGGCTACACCTTC
CASRLTGELLANYGYTF
>13|TRBV12-3/TRBV12-4|NA|few|TRBJ1-2
TGTGCCAGCAGTTTAGGCGAAGGGGAGGGCTACACCTTC
CASSLGEGEGYTF
>16|TRBV7-3|NA|NA|TRBJ2-3
TGTGCCAGCAGCAGGCAGGGGACCCCCGGCACAGATACGCAGTATTTT
CASSRQGTPGTDTQYF
>11|TRBV5-1|NA|NA|TRBJ2-2
TGCGCCAGCCTCGGCACCGGGGAGCTGTTTTTT
CASLGTGELFF
>14|TRBV29-1|TRBD2|few|TRBJ2-3
TGCAGCGTGGCACTAGCGGGGGTCACAGATACGCAGTATTTT
CSVALAGVTDTQYF
>16|TRBV20-1|TRBD1|NA|TRBJ2-2
TGCAGTGCTCACCGATCCGACAGGGGGCTGGGCGGGGAGCTGTTTTTT
CSAHRSDRGLGGELFF
>15|TRBV20-1|TRBD2|NA|TRBJ2-5
TGCAGTGCTCCCCCCGGGGGGGGCGTACAAGAGACCCAGTACTTC
CSAPPGGGVQETQYF
>15|TRBV6-2/TRBV6-3|NA|NA|TRBJ2-2
TGTGCCAGCAGTAGTCGCAGGGCCCCGACCGGGGAGCTGTTTTTT
CASSSRRAPTGELFF
>14|TRBV29-1|NA|NA|TRBJ1-1
TGCAGCGTTGAAGAAGGTGGAAAGAACACTGAAGCTTTCTTT
CSVEEGGKNTEAFF
>14|TRBV6-5|NA|few|TRBJ1-1
TGTGCCAGCAGGATCTCGGACGGGAACACTGAAGCTTTCTTT
CASRISDGNTEAFF
>15|TRBV7-6|NA|NA|TRBJ1-5
TGTGCCAGCAGCGAAAACGCAGGGGTCGGTCAGCCCCAGCATTTT
CASSENAGVGQPQHF
>18|TRBV5-1|TRBD1|NA|TRBJ1-2
TGCGCCAGCAGCCCGTGGAGCCACAGGGGGCCATTCTCTGGCGGCTACACCTTC
CASSPWSHRGPFSGGYTF
>16|TRBV7-8|TRBD1|NA|TRBJ1-6
TGTGACAGCAGCTTAGCGCAACGACAGGGGGTAGCACCCCTCCACTTT
CDSSLAQRQGVAPLHF
>18|TRBV4-1|TRBD2|few|TRBJ2-1
TGCGCCAGCAGCCCAGTCAGCGGGGGGGCCGGTTCCTACAATGAGCAGTTCTTC
CASSPVSGGAGSYNEQFF
>14|TRBV4-3|NA|few|TRBJ1-6
TGCGCCAGCAGCCAAGTGTGGGGGAATTCACCCCTCCACTTT
CASSQVWGNSPLHF
>15|TRBV12-3/TRBV12-4|TRBD1|once|TRBJ2-1
TGTGCCAGCAGTGAGGGGACAGGGGGCTACAATGAGCAGTTCTTC
CASSEGTGGYNEQFF
>13|TRBV20-1|TRBD1|few|TRBJ1-1
TGCAGTGCTAGGGCCGACAGGGACACTGAAGCTTTCTTT
CSARADRDTEAFF
>17|TRBV4-1|TRBD1|few|TRBJ2-7
TGCGCCAGCAGCCAAGTTCTGAGGACAGGGAGCTCCTACGAGCAGTACTTC
CASSQVLRTGSSYEQYF
>14|TRBV11-1|NA|NA|TRBJ2-7
TGTGCCAGCAGCTTATTGGCCCTGGGGTACGAGCAGTACTTC
CASSLLALGYEQYF
>13|TRBV7-9|TRBD1|many|TRBJ1-2
TGTGCCAGCAGCGCAGGACAGGGCGATGGCTACACCTTC
CASSAGQGDGYTF
>16|TRBV5-5|NA|few|TRBJ2-3
TGTGCCAGCAGCTTGGAAGGCCCTCCTTCCACAGATACGCAGTATTTT
CASSLEGPPSTDTQYF
>14|TRBV20-1|NA|many|TRBJ2-4
TGCAGTGCTAGAGATAACAGGGCGCAAAACATTCAGTACTTC
CSARDNRAQNIQYF
>15|TRBV11-2|NA|NA|TRBJ2-2
TGTGCCAGCAGCCCCTTACCGGGGAGCACCGGGGAGCTGTTTTTT
CASSPLPGSTGELFF
>14|TRBV20-1|NA|NA|TRBJ2-3
TGCAGTGCTAGGGCGTTAGGGGGATGGGATACGCAGTATTTT
CSARALGGWDTQYF
>13|TRBV12-3/TRBV12-4|NA|NA|TRBJ2-7
TGTGCCAGCAGTTTTAACAGGGAAAGCGAGCAGTACTTC
CASSFNRESEQYF
>13|TRBV18|NA|NA|TRBJ2-5
TGTGCCAGCTCACCACAGGCGGGAGAGACCCAGTACTTC
CASSPQAGETQYF
>11|TRBV30|NA|few|TRBJ1-2
TGTGCCTGGAGTGTAGTGTCCGGCTACACCTTC
CAWSVVSGYTF
>16|TRBV5-6|NA|NA|TRBJ1-6
TGTGCCAGCAGCTTGGTCGGCGGCCACTTGTTTTCACCCCTCCACTTT
CASSLVGGHLFSPLHF
>15|TRBV4-2|NA|NA|TRBJ1-3
TGTGCCAGCAGCCAGGGGATCCAGCAAGGATACACCATATATTTT
CASSQGIQQGYTIYF
>15|TRBV7-2|TRBD2|few|TRBJ2-3
TGTGCCAGCAGCCTTAATAGCGGGGCCTCAGATACGCAGTATTTT
CASSLNSGASDTQYF
>16|TRBV4-2|NA|NA|TRBJ1-2
TGTGCCAGCAGCCAACCCGGGGCAGGGTACGGCTATGGCTACACCTTC
CASSQPGAGYGYGYTF
>13|TRBV7-2|NA|NA|TRBJ2-2
TGTGCCAGCGGTCGGGCAAACACCGGGGAGCTGTTTTTT
CASGRANTGELFF